This T cell receptor beta chain was sequenced during a study of OX40 agonist ivuxolimab in advanced cancers. Study context: Males comprised 82.7% of the group, whose mean age was about 61 years (range 23 to 79).

On this clone itself: The antigen is undetermined.

Here immunoSEQ multiplex PCR was the method, and the copy in TCRdb shows in-frame clones only, minus some. The sample carries about 88,000 clones, 75% to 90% recorded once. CDR3 length: 12 amino acids. Trimming shortened V by 7 bases and J by 5 bases, and 10 bases separated the two germline ends. Germline V CDR1 and CDR2: SNHLY, FYNNEI. Notes on the study in general: The study found that CD8+ T cells averaged more expanded clones than CD4+. By week 6 at 0.1 to 3.0 mg/kg, blood CD4+ and CD8+ T cells had expanded clonally. Individuals who were partial responders at 0.1-3.0 mg/kg had clonal expansion that ranked among the lowest.

Sequencing used CD4+ or CD8+ T cells sorted from blood, obtained in a trial of the OX40 agonist ivuxolimab. The origin of this receptor is an adult with an advanced solid tumor such as melanoma, head and neck, liver or kidney cancer. This rearrangement joins TRBV2 to TRBJ2-3; D unresolved. In DNA, the CDR3 is TGTGCCAGCACCATTAACTTAGATACGCAGTATTTT. Translation gives CASTINLDTQYF. The full variable domain, in which reference TRBV2 and TRBJ2-3 provide the parts outside the CDR3, is EPEVTQTPSHQVTQMGQEVILRCVPISNHLYFYWYRQILGQKVEFLVSFYNNEISEKSEIFDDQFSVERPDGSNFTLKIRSTKLEDSAMYFCASTINLDTQYFGPGTRLTVL.